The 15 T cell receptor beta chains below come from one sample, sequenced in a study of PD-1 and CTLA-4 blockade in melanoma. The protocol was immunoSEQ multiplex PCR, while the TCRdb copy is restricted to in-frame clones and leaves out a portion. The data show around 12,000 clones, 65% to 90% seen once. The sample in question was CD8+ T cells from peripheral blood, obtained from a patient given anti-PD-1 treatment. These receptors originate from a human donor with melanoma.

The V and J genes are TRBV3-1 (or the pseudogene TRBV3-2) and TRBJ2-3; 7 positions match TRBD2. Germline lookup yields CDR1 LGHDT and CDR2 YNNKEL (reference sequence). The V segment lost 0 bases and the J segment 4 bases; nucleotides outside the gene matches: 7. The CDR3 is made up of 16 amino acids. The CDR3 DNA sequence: TGTGCCAGCAGCCAAGATTGGCGGGAGTTGCCAGATACGCAGTATTTT. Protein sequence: CASSQDWRELPDTQYF.

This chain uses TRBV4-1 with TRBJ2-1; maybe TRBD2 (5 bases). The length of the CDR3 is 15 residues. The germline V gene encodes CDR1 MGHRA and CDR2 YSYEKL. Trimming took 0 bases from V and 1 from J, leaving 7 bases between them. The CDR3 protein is CASSQDTGSYNEQFF. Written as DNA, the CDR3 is TGCGCCAGCAGCCAAGATACGGGATCCTACAATGAGCAGTTCTTC.

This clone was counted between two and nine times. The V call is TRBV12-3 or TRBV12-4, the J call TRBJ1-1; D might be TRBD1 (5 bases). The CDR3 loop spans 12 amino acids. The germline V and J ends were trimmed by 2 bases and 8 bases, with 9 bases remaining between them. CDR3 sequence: CASSLWGDEAFF. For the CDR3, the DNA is TGTGCCAGCAGTTTATGGGGGGACGAAGCTTTCTTT.

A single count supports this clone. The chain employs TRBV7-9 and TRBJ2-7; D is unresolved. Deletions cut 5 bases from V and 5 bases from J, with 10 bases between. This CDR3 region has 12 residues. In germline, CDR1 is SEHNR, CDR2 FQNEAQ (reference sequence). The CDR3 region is CASSIGVDEQYF. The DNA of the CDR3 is TGTGCCAGCAGCATTGGGGTCGACGAGCAGTACTTC. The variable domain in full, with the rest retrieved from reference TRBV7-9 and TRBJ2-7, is DTGVSQNPRHKITKRGQNVTFRCDPISEHNRLYWYRQTLGQGPEFLTYFQNEAQLEKSRLLSDRFSAERPKGSFSTLEIQRTEQGDSAMYLCASSIGVDEQYFGPGTRLTVT.

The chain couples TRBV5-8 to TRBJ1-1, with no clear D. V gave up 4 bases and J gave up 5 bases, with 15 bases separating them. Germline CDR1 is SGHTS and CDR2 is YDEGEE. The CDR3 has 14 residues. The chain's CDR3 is CASSPGGSFTEAFF. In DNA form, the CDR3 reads TGTGCCAGCAGCCCCGGTGGTAGTTTTACTGAAGCTTTCTTT.

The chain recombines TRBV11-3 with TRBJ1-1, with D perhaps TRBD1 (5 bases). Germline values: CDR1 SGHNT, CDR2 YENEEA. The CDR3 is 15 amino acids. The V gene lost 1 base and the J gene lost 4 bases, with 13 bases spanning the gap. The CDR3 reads CASSLGRGAGTEAFF. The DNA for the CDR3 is TGTGCCAGCAGCTTAGGAAGGGGCGCGGGCACTGAAGCTTTCTTT. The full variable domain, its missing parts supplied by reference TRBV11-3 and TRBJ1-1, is EAGVVQSPRYKIIEKKQPVAFWCNPISGHNTLYWYLQNLGQGPELLIRYENEEAVDDSQLPKDRFSAERLKGVDSTLKIQPAELGDSAVYLCASSLGRGAGTEAFFGQGTRLTVV.

CDR3 in DNA: TGTGCCAGCAGCCGTGCGGGAGGGGTAGCCAAAAACATTCAGTACTTC. It specifies CASSRAGGVAKNIQYF. The V and J genes are TRBV3-1 (or the pseudogene TRBV3-2) and TRBJ2-4; TRBD2 agrees at 9 bases. Germline CDR1 and CDR2: LGHDT and YNNKEL (reference sequence). J gave up 0 bases and V 4 bases, and 4 bases lay outside the gene matches. This CDR3 has 16 amino acids.

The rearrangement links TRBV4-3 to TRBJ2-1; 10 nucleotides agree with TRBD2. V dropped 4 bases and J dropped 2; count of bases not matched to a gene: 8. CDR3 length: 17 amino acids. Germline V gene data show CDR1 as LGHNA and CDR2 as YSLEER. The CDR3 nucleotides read TGCGCCAGCAGCCCCCGACTAGCGGGTACCACCTACAATGAGCAGTTCTTC. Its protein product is CASSPRLAGTTYNEQFF.

This CDR3 is CASSRTGNTEAFF. The DNA of the CDR3 is TGTGCCAGCAGTCGTACAGGGAACACTGAAGCTTTCTTT. The V gene is TRBV5-6, the J gene TRBJ1-1, with D possibly matching TRBD1 (5 bases). This CDR3 region has 13 residues. V lost 5 bases, J lost 1 base, and 9 bases lay in between. Germline V gene lookup returns CDR1 SGHDT and CDR2 YYEEEE.

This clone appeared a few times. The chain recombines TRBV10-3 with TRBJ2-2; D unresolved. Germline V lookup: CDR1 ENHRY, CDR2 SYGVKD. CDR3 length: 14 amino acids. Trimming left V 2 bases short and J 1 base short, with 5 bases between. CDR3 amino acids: CAISEPGNTGELFF. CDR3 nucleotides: TGTGCCATCAGTGAGCCCGGGAACACCGGGGAGCTGTTTTTT.

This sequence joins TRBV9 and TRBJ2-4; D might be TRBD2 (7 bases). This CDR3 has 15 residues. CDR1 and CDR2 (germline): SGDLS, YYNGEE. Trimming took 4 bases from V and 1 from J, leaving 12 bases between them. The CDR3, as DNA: TGTGCCAGCAGCCTAGGGGGGGTGGCCAAAAACATTCAGTACTTC. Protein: CASSLGGVAKNIQYF.

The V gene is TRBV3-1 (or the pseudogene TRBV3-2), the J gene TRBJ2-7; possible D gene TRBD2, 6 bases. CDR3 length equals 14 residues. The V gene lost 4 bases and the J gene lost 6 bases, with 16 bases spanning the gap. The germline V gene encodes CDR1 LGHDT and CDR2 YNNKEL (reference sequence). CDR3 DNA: TGTGCCAGCAGCCTCGGGAGTTGGTCGCCCGAGCAGTACTTC. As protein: CASSLGSWSPEQYF.

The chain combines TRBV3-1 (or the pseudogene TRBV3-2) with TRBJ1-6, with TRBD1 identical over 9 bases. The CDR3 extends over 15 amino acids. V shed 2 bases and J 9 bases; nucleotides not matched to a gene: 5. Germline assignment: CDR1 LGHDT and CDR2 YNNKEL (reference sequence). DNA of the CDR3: TGTGCCAGCAGCCAATGGGGGACAGGGAGTTCACCCCTCCACTTT. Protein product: CASSQWGTGSSPLHF.

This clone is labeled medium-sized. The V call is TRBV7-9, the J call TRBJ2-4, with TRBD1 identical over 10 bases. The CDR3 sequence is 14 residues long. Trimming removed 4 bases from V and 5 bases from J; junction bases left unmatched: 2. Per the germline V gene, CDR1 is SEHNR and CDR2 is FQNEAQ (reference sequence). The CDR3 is CASSSTGGENIQYF. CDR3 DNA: TGTGCCAGCAGCTCGACAGGGGGCGAAAACATTCAGTACTTC.

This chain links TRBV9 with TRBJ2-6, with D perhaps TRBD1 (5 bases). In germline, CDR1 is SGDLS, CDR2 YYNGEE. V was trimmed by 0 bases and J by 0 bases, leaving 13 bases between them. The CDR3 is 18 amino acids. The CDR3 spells CASSVGAGLYSGANVLTF. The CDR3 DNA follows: TGTGCCAGCAGCGTAGGGGCAGGGTTATACTCTGGGGCCAACGTCCTGACTTTC.